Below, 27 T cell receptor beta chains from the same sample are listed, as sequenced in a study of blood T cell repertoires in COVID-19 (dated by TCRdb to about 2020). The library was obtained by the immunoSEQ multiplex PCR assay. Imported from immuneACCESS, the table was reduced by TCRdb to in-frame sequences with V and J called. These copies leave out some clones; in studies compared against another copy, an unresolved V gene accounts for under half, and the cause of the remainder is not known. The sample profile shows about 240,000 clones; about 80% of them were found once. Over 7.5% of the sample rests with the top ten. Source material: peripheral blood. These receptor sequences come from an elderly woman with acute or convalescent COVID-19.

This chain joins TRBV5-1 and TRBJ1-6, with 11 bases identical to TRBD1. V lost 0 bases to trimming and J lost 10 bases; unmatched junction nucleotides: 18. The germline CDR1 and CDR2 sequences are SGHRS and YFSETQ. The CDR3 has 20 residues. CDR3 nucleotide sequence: TGCGCCAGCAGCTTGGACGGACAGGGGGCGTCGGAGTTGATTATATCACCCCTCCACTTT. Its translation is CASSLDGQGASELIISPLHF.

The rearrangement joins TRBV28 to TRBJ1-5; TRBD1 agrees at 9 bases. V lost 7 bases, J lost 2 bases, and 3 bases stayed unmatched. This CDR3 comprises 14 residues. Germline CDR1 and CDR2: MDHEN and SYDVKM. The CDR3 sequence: CASTDRGGNQPQHF. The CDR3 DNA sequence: TGTGCCAGCACCGACAGGGGGGGCAATCAGCCCCAGCATTTT.

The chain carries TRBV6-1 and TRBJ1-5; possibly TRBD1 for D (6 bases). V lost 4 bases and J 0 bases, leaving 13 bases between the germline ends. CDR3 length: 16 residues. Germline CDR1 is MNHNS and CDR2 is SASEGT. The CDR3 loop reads CASSARDTDSNQPQHF. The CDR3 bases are TGTGCCAGCAGTGCCCGGGACACCGATAGCAATCAGCCCCAGCATTTT.

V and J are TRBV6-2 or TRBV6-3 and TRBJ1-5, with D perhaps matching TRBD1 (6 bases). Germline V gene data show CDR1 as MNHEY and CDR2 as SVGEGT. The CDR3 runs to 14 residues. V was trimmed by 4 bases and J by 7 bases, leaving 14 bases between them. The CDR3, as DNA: TGTGCCAGCAGTTTACAGGGTGGCGGCCAGCCCCAGCATTTT. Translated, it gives CASSLQGGGQPQHF.

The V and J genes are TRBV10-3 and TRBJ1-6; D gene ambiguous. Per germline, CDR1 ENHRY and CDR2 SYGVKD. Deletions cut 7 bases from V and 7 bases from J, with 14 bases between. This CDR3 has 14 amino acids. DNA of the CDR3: TGTGCCATCAATGTTGGGTCAGGAAATTCACCCCTCCACTTT. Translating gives CAINVGSGNSPLHF.

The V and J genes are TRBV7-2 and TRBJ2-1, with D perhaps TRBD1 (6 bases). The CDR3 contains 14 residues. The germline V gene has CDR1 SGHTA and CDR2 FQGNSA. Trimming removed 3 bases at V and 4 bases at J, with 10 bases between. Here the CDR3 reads CASSFHGQYNEQFF. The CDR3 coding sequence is TGTGCCAGCAGCTTCCATGGACAGTACAATGAGCAGTTCTTC.

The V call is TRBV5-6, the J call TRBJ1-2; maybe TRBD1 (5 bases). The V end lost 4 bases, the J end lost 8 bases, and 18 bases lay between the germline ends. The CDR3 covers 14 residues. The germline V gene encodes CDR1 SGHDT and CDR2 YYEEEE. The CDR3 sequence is CASSLGTGVPGYTF. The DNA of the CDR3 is TGTGCCAGCAGCCTCGGGACTGGCGTACCCGGCTACACCTTC.

CDR3 sequence: CASSSPPGQGTFF. Here the CDR3 DNA reads TGTGCCAGCAGTTCTCCACCGGGACAGGGCACGTTCTTC. The rearrangement uses TRBV28 and TRBJ2-1, with 9 bases matching TRBD1. CDR3 length: 13 residues. Germline V CDR1 and CDR2: MDHEN, SYDVKM. Trimming cost V 4 bases and J 15 bases; bases outside gene matches: 10.

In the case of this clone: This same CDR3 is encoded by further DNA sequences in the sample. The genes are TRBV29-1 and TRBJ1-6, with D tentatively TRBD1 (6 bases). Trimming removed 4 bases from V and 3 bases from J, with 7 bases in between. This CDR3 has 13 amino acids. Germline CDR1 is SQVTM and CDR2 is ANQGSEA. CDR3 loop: CSVAQGYNSPLHF. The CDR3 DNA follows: TGCAGCGTTGCACAGGGCTATAATTCACCCCTCCACTTT.

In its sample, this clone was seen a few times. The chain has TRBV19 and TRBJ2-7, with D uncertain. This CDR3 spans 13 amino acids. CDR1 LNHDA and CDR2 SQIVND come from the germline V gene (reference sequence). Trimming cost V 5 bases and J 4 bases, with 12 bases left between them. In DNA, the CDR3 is TGTGCCAGTAGTCAACGGGTCCTTTACGAGCAGTACTTC. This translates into CASSQRVLYEQYF.

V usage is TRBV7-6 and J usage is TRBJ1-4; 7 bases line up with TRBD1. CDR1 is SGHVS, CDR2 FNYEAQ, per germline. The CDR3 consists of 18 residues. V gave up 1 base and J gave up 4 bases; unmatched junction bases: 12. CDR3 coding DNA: TGTGCCAGCAGCTTAGAAGACAGGGTTCGGCCCGATAATGAAAAACTGTTTTTT. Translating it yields CASSLEDRVRPDNEKLFF.

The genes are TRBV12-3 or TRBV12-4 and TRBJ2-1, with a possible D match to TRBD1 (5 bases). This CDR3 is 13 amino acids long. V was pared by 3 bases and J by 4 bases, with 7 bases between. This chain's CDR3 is CASSLTDYNEQFF. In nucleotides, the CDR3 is TGTGCCAGCAGTTTGACAGATTACAATGAGCAGTTCTTC.

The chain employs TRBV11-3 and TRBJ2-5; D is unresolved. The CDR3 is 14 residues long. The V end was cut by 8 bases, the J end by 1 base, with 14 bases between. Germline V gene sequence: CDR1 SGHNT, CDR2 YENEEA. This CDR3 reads CASARGGSQETQYF. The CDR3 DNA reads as TGTGCCAGCGCCCGCGGTGGTTCCCAAGAGACCCAGTACTTC.

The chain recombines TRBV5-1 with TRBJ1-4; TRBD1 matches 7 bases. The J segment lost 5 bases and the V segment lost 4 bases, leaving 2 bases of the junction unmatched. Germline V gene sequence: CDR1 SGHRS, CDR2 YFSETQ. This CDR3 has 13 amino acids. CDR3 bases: TGCGCCAGCAGCCGGGACAGAAATGAAAAACTGTTTTTT. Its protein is CASSRDRNEKLFF.

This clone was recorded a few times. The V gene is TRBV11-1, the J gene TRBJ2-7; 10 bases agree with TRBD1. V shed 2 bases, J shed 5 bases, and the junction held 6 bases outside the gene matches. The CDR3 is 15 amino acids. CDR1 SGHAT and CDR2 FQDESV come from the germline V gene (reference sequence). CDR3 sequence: CASSLKTGGFHEQYF. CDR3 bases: TGTGCCAGCAGCTTAAAGACAGGGGGCTTCCACGAGCAGTACTTC.

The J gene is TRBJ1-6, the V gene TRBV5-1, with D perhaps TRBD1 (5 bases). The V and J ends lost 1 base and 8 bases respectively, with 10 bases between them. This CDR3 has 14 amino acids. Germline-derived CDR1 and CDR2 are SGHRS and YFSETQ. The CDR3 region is CASSLQGSYSPLHF. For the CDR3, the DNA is TGCGCCAGCAGCTTGCAGGGTTCATATTCACCCCTCCACTTT.

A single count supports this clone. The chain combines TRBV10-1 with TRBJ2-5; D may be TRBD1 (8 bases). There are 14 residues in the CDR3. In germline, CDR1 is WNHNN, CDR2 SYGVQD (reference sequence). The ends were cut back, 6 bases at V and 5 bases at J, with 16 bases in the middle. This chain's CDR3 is CASSGDRGGETQYF. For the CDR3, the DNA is TGCGCCAGCAGCGGAGACAGGGGAGGGGAGACCCAGTACTTC.

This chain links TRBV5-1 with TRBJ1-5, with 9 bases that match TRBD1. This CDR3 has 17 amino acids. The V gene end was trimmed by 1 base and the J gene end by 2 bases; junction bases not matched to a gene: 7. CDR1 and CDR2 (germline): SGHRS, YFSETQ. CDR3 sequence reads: CASSLNRGQGGNQPQHF. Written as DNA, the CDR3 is TGCGCCAGCAGCTTGAACAGGGGGCAAGGAGGCAATCAGCCCCAGCATTTT.

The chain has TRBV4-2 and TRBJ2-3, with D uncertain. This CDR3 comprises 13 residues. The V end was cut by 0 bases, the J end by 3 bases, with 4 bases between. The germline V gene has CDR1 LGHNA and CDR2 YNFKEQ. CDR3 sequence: CASSQDVTDTQYF. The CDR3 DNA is TGTGCCAGCAGCCAAGATGTAACAGATACGCAGTATTTT.

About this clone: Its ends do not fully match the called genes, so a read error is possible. In DNA form, the CDR3 reads TGTGCCAGCAGCCAAAGGGTGAGGGGGAACAACGAGCAGTTCTTC. Its protein is CASSQRVRGNNEQFF. The J gene is TRBJ2-1, the V gene TRBV4-2; D might be TRBD1 (6 bases). Germline V gives CDR1 LGHNA, CDR2 YNFKEQ. The CDR3 extends over 15 amino acids.

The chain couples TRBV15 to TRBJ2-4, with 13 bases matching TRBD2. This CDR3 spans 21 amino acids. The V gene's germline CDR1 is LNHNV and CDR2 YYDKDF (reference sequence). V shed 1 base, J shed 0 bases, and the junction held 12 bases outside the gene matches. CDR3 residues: CATSRGLAGGPPSLAKNIQYF. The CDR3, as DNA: TGTGCCACCAGCAGAGGACTAGCGGGGGGCCCCCCGTCTCTAGCCAAAAACATTCAGTACTTC. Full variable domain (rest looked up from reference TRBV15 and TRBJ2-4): DAMVIQNPRYQVTQFGKPVTLSCSQTLNHNVMYWYQQKSSQAPKLLFHYYDKDFNNEADTPDNFQSRRPNTSFCFLDIRSPGLGDTAMYLCATSRGLAGGPPSLAKNIQYFGAGTRLSVL.

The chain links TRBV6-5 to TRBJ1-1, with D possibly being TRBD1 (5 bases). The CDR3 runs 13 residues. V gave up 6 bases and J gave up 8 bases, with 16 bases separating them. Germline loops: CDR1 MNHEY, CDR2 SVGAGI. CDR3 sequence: CASRITGTPEAFF. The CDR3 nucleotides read TGTGCCAGCAGAATAACCGGGACTCCGGAAGCTTTCTTT.

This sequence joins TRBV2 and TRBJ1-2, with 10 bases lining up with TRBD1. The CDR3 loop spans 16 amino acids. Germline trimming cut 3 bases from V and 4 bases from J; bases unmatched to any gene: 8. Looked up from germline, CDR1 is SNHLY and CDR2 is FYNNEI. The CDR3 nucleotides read TGTGCCAGCAGTGATGGGGGGGACAGGGGCACCTATGGCTACACCTTC. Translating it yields CASSDGGDRGTYGYTF.

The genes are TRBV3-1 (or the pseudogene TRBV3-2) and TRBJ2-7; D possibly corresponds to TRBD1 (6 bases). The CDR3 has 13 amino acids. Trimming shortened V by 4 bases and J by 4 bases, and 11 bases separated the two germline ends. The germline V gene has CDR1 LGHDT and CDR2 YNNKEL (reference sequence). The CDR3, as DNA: TGTGCCAGCAGCCTTACAGGGAAGTACGAGCAGTACTTC. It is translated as CASSLTGKYEQYF.

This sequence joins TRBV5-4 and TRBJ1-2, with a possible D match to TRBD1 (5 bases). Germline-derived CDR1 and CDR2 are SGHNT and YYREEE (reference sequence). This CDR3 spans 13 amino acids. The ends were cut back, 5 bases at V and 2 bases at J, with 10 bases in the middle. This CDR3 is CASSQPGNYGYTF. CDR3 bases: TGTGCCAGCAGTCAACCAGGGAACTATGGCTACACCTTC.

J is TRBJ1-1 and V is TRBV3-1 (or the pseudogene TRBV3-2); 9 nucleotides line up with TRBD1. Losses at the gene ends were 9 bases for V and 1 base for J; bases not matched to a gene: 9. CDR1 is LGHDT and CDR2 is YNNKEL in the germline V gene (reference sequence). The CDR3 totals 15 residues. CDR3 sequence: CASRGDRVGNTEAFF. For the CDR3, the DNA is TGTGCCAGTAGGGGGGACAGGGTAGGGAACACTGAAGCTTTCTTT.

The CDR3 DNA follows: TGTGCCAGCAGCTTAGATGGGCGGACAGGGTCAGGAAACACCATATATTTT. Its translation: CASSLDGRTGSGNTIYF. The rearrangement joins TRBV11-2 to TRBJ1-3; TRBD1 aligns across 8 bases. The V gene end was trimmed by 0 bases and the J gene end by 4 bases; junction bases not matched to a gene: 8. The CDR3 is 17 amino acids. Germline V CDR1 and CDR2: SGHAT, FQNNGV.